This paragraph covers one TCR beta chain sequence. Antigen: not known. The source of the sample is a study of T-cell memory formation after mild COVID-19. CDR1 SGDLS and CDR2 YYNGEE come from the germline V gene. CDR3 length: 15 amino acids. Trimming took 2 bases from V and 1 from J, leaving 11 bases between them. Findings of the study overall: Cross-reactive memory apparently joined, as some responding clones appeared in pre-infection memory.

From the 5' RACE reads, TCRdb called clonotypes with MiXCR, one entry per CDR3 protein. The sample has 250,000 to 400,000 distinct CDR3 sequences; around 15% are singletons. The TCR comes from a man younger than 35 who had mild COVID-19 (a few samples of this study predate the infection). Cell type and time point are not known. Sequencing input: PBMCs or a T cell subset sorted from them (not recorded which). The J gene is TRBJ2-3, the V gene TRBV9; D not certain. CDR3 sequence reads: CASSVSRAGTDTQYF. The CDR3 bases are TGTGCCAGCAGCGTCTCGCGCGCGGGCACAGATACGCAGTATTTT.